Below, one TCR beta chain is given with its context. Its antigen is not identified. The data originate from a study of regulatory T cells in long-lasting Graves disease. Study-wide context: Antithyroid drugs had been taken under 3 months by newly diagnosed Graves' patients.

Germline V CDR1 and CDR2: MNHEY, SMNVEV (reference sequence). Trimming took 5 bases from V and 5 from J; bases not matched to a gene: 8. The CDR3 runs to 16 residues. The time point here: newly diagnosed GD, antithyroid drugs for less than 3 months. There was RNA extracted from PBMCs, and the TCR library was made from it. General study results and limits: Tissue studied was limited to peripheral blood, excluding thyroid tissue. Persistent disease preferred TRBV28, TRBJ1-2 and TRBJ2-5.

Assembly of TCR beta libraries relied on iRepertoire HTBI primers together with Arm-PCR of CDR3 regions. TCRdb fed the multiplex PCR reads into MiXCR, producing one record per CDR3 protein. This table holds a few hundred thousand distinct CDR3 sequences, 15% to 20% found once. The sample also formed part of further work on T cells in Graves' hyperthyroidism and ophthalmopathy. As that report states: The definition of stable Graves' hyperthyroidism was no ophthalmopathy progression within 18 months.

This sequence was found in a woman between 18 and 29 years old with Graves disease. Sequencing was performed on peripheral blood mononuclear cells (PBMCs), taken at new diagnosis, from a patient treated with antithyroid drugs. The J gene is TRBJ2-3, the V gene TRBV27; 12 bases line up with TRBD2. CDR3 sequence (DNA): TGTGCCAGCAGTCCTTCGGGACTAGCGGGCTTAGATACGCAGTATTTT. It encodes CASSPSGLAGLDTQYF.